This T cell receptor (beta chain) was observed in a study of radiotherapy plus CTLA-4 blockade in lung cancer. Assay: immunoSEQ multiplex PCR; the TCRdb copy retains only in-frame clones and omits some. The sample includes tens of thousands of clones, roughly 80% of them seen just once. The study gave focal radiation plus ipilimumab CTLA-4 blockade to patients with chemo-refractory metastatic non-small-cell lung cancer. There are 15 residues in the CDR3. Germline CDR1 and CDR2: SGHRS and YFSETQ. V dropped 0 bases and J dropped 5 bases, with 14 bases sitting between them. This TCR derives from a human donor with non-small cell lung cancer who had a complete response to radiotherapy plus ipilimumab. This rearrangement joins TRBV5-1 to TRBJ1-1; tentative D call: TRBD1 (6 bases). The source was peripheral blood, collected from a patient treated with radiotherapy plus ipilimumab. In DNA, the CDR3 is TGCGCCAGCAGCTTGGAGGCGGGGGGCGAAACTGAAGCTTTCTTT. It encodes CASSLEAGGETEAFF.